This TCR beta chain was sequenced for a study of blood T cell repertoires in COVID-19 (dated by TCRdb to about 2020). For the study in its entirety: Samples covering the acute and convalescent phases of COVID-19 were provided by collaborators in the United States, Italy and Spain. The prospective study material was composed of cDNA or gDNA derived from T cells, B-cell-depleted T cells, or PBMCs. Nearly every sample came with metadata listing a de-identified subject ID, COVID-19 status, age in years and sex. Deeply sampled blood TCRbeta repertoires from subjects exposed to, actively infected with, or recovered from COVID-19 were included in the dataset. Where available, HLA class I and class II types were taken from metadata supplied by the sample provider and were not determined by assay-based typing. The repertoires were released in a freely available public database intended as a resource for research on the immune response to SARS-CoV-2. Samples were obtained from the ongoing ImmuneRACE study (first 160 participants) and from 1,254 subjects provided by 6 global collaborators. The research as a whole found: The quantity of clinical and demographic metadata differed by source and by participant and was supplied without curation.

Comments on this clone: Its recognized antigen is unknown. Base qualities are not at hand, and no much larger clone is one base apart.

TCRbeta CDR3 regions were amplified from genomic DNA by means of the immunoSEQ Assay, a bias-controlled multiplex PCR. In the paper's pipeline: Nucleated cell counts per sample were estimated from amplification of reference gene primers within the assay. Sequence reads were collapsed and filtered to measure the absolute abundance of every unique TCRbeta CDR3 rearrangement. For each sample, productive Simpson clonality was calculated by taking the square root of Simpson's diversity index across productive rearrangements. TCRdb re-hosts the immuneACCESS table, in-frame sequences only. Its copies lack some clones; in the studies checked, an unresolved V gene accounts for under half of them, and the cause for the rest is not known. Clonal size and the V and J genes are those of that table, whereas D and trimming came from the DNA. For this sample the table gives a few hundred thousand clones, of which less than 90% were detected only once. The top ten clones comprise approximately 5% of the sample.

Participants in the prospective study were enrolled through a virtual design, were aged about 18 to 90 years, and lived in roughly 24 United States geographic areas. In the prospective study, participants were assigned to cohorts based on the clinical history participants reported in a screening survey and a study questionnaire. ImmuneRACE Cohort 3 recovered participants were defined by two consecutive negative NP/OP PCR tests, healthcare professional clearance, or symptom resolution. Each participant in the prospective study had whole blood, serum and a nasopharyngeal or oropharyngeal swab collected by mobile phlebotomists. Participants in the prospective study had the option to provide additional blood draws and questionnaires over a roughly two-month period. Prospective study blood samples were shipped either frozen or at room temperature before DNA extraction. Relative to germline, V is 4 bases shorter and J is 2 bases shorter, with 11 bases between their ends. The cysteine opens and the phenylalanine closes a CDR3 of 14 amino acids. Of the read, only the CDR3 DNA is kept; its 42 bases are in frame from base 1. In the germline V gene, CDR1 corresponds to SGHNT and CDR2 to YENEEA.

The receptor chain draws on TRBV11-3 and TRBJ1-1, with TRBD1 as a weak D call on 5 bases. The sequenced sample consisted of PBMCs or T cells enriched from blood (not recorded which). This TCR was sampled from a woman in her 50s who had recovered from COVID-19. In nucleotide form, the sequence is TGTGCCAGCAGCTCAGGACACACCAACACTGAAGCTTTCTTT. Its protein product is CASSSGHTNTEAFF.